These T cell receptor beta chains were read from a single sample in a study of CD8+CD57+ T cells in acquired aplastic anemia. One entry per CDR3 protein results from TCRdb running MiXCR on the reads. The sample holds about 180,000 distinct CDR3 sequences, 45% to 60% seen once. The sequencing sample was made of sorted CD4+, CD8+, or CD8+CD57+ T cells (not recorded which) from PBMCs. Every receptor here comes from a human donor with aplastic anemia. Both conserved end residues are part of each CDR3. Each record gives: clone size, V gene, D gene, J gene, CDR3 length, CDR3 DNA, CDR3 protein. The D gene is left open where the match is weak. For some rows the clone size is stated as once, few or many, or as a class when expanded; others skip it.

abundance: NA; v_gene: TRBV6-2/TRBV6-3; d_gene: TRBD1; j_gene: TRBJ1-6; len: 13; CDR3nt: TGTGCCAGCAGCCGGACAGGGGGTTCACCCCTCCACTTT; CDR3aa: CASSRTGGSPLHF
abundance: NA; v_gene: TRBV19; d_gene: NA; j_gene: TRBJ1-1; len: 12; CDR3nt: TGTGCCAGTAGTATGGAGGGGCGGGAAGCTTTCTTT; CDR3aa: CASSMEGREAFF
abundance: few; v_gene: TRBV2; d_gene: TRBD2; j_gene: TRBJ2-7; len: 14; CDR3nt: TGTGCCAGCAGGAAGGGACTAGGACAAGGCGAGCAGTACTTC; CDR3aa: CASRKGLGQGEQYF
abundance: few; v_gene: TRBV7-8; d_gene: TRBD2; j_gene: TRBJ2-7; len: 15; CDR3nt: TGTGCCAGCAGCTTGACGGGAGGGCCCTCCTACGAGCAGTACTTC; CDR3aa: CASSLTGGPSYEQYF
abundance: many; v_gene: TRBV5-1; d_gene: NA; j_gene: TRBJ1-2; len: 14; CDR3nt: TGCGCCAGCAGCGGGGGCGACGGCTACTATGGCTACACCTTC; CDR3aa: CASSGGDGYYGYTF
abundance: NA; v_gene: TRBV5-1; d_gene: TRBD1; j_gene: TRBJ1-2; len: 17; CDR3nt: TGCGCCAGCAGGGATGGGGACAGGGGACAGGTTAACTATGGCTACACCTTC; CDR3aa: CASRDGDRGQVNYGYTF
abundance: NA; v_gene: TRBV9; d_gene: NA; j_gene: TRBJ1-2; len: 13; CDR3nt: TGTGCCAGCACCCCATCTGGGGCCGGTGGCTACACCTTC; CDR3aa: CASTPSGAGGYTF
abundance: few; v_gene: TRBV6-4; d_gene: NA; j_gene: TRBJ2-4; len: 15; CDR3nt: TGTGCCAGCAGTGACAGGGCCCTAGCCAAAAACATTCAGTACTTC; CDR3aa: CASSDRALAKNIQYF
abundance: NA; v_gene: TRBV11-2; d_gene: TRBD2; j_gene: TRBJ2-7; len: 15; CDR3nt: TGTGCCAGCAGCTTTCACGGGGGGATGTCCTACGAGCAGTACTTC; CDR3aa: CASSFHGGMSYEQYF
abundance: few; v_gene: TRBV29-1; d_gene: TRBD1; j_gene: TRBJ2-7; len: 14; CDR3nt: TGCAGCGTCGACCCGGGACAGGTTAATCACGAGCAGTACTTC; CDR3aa: CSVDPGQVNHEQYF
abundance: NA; v_gene: TRBV29-1; d_gene: TRBD1; j_gene: TRBJ2-1; len: 14; CDR3nt: TGCAGCGTCCCCGACAGGGGGCGCGGGTATGAGCAGTTCTTC; CDR3aa: CSVPDRGRGYEQFF
abundance: once; v_gene: TRBV19; d_gene: NA; j_gene: TRBJ1-5; len: 18; CDR3nt: TGTGCCAGTAGTATACTCCTCGATGGGGGCGGTGGCAATCAGCCCCAGCATTTT; CDR3aa: CASSILLDGGGGNQPQHF
abundance: NA; v_gene: TRBV15; d_gene: NA; j_gene: TRBJ2-7; len: 15; CDR3nt: TGTGCCACCAGCAAAGATCGGAGCTACTCCTACGAGCAGTACTTC; CDR3aa: CATSKDRSYSYEQYF
abundance: many; v_gene: TRBV11-1; d_gene: NA; j_gene: TRBJ1-6; len: 21; CDR3nt: TGTGCCAGCAGCTTAGGGATAGGAGCAGGGACAACAGTGGGTCGAAATTCACCCCTCCACTTT; CDR3aa: CASSLGIGAGTTVGRNSPLHF
abundance: NA; v_gene: TRBV6-5; d_gene: NA; j_gene: TRBJ2-1; len: 14; CDR3nt: TGTGCCAGCAGTTCGACTAGCTCCTACAATGAGCAGTTCTTC; CDR3aa: CASSSTSSYNEQFF
abundance: many; v_gene: TRBV2; d_gene: NA; j_gene: TRBJ1-2; len: 13; CDR3nt: TGTGCCAGCAGGTTAATTCAGACCAATGGCTACACCTTC; CDR3aa: CASRLIQTNGYTF
abundance: NA; v_gene: TRBV10-3; d_gene: TRBD1; j_gene: TRBJ2-7; len: 17; CDR3nt: TGTGCCATCAGTGACCCTTATCAGGGGGTAGGCTCCTACGAGCAGTACTTC; CDR3aa: CAISDPYQGVGSYEQYF
abundance: NA; v_gene: TRBV20-1; d_gene: TRBD2; j_gene: TRBJ2-3; len: 15; CDR3nt: TGCAGTGCTAGGGTTGGGACTAGCGGGACGAATACGCAGTATTTT; CDR3aa: CSARVGTSGTNTQYF
abundance: many; v_gene: TRBV9; d_gene: NA; j_gene: TRBJ2-5; len: 15; CDR3nt: TGTGCCAGCACGTCTGGGGGGATCCAGGAAGAGACCCAGTACTTC; CDR3aa: CASTSGGIQEETQYF
abundance: NA; v_gene: TRBV10-1; d_gene: NA; j_gene: TRBJ2-1; len: 14; CDR3nt: TGCGCCAGCGGACGGGGGAGCTCCTACGATGAGCAGTTCTTC; CDR3aa: CASGRGSSYDEQFF
abundance: many; v_gene: TRBV24-1; d_gene: NA; j_gene: TRBJ2-6; len: 16; CDR3nt: TGTGCCACCAGTGGCTTAAGTAGCTCTGGGGCCAACGTCCTGACTTTC; CDR3aa: CATSGLSSSGANVLTF
abundance: NA; v_gene: TRBV15; d_gene: NA; j_gene: TRBJ1-4; len: 15; CDR3nt: TGTGCCACCAGCACCGGACAGTGGGATAATGAAAAACTGTTGTTT; CDR3aa: CATSTGQWDNEKLLF
abundance: few; v_gene: TRBV3-1; d_gene: NA; j_gene: TRBJ1-4; len: 12; CDR3nt: TGTGCCAGCAGCCCTGGGCCGGAAAAACTGTTTTTT; CDR3aa: CASSPGPEKLFF
abundance: NA; v_gene: TRBV29-1; d_gene: NA; j_gene: TRBJ1-4; len: 16; CDR3nt: TGCAGCGTTGGAGAAGGGGGAACAACAACTAATGAAAAACTGTTTTTT; CDR3aa: CSVGEGGTTTNEKLFF